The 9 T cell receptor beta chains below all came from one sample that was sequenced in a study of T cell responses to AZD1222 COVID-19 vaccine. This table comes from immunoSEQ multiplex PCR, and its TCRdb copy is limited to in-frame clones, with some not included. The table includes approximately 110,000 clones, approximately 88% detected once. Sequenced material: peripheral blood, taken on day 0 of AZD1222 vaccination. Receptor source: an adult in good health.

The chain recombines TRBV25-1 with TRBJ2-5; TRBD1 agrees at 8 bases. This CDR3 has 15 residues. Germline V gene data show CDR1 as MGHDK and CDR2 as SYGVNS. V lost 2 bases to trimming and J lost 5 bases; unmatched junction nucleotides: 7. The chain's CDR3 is CASSETGQGLETQYF. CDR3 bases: TGTGCCAGCAGTGAAACCGGACAGGGTCTGGAGACCCAGTACTTC.

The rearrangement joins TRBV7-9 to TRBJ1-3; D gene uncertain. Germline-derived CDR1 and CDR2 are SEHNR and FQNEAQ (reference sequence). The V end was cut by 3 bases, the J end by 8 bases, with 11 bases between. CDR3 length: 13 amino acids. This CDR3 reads CASSFGGWDTIYF. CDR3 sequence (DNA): TGTGCCAGCAGCTTTGGAGGATGGGACACCATATATTTT.

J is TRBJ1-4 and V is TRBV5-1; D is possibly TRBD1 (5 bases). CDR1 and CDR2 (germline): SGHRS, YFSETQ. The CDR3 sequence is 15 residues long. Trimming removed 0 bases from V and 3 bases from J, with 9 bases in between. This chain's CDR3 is CASSLVGVANEKLFF. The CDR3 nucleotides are TGCGCCAGCAGCTTGGTGGGGGTGGCTAATGAAAAACTGTTTTTT.

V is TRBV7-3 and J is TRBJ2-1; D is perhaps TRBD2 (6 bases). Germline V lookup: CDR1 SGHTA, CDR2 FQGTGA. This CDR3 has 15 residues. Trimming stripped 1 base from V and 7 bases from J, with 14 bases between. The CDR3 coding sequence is TGTGCCAGCAGCTTAAACCTCGGGAGTGTAAATGAGCAGTTCTTC. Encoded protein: CASSLNLGSVNEQFF.

The CDR3 DNA reads as TGCGCCAGCAGCGAGGTACTAGCGGGAGGTCCAGATACGCAGTATTTT. This gives the protein CASSEVLAGGPDTQYF. The V call is TRBV5-1, the J call TRBJ2-3; 12 bases match TRBD2. This CDR3 contains 16 residues. Germline V CDR1 and CDR2: SGHRS, YFSETQ. The ends lost 4 bases at V and 4 bases at J; junction bases unmatched: 7. Full variable domain (missing parts from reference TRBV5-1 and TRBJ2-3): KAGVTQTPRYLIKTRGQQVTLSCSPISGHRSVSWYQQTPGQGLQFLFEYFSETQRNKGNFPGRFSGRQFSNSRSEMNVSTLELGDSALYLCASSEVLAGGPDTQYFGPGTRLTVL.

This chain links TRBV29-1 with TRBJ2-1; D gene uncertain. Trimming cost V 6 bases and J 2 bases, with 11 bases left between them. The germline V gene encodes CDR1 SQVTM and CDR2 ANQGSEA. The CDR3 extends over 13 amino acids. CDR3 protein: CSVLARTYNEQFF. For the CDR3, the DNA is TGCAGCGTCTTGGCGAGGACCTACAATGAGCAGTTCTTC.

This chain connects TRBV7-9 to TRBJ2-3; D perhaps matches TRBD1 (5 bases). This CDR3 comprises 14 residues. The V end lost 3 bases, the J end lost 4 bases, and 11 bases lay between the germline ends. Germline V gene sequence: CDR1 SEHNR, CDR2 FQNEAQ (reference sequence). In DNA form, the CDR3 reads TGTGCCAGCAGCTTTTTTGGGGCCCCAGATACGCAGTATTTT. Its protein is CASSFFGAPDTQYF. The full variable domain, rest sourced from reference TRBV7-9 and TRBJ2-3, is DTGVSQNPRHKITKRGQNVTFRCDPISEHNRLYWYRQTLGQGPEFLTYFQNEAQLEKSRLLSDRFSAERPKGSFSTLEIQRTEQGDSAMYLCASSFFGAPDTQYFGPGTRLTVL.

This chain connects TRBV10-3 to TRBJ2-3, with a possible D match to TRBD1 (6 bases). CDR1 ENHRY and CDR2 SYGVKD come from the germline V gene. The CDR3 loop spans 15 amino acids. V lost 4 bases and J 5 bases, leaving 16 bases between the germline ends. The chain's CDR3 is CAISGRTDWEDTQYF. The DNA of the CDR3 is TGTGCCATCAGTGGAAGGACAGATTGGGAAGATACGCAGTATTTT.

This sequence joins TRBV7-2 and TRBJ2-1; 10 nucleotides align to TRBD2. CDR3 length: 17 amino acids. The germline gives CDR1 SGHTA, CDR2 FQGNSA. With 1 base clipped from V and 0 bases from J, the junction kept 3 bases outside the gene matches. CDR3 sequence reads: CASSLGLAGASYNEQFF. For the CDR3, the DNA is TGTGCCAGCAGCTTAGGCCTAGCGGGGGCCTCCTACAATGAGCAGTTCTTC. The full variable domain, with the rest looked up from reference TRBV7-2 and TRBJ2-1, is GAGVSQSPSNKVTEKGKDVELRCDPISGHTALYWYRQSLGQGLEFLIYFQGNSAPDKSGLPSDRFSAERTGGSVSTLTIQRTQQEDSAVYLCASSLGLAGASYNEQFFGPGTRLTVL.